This is a list of T cell receptor beta chains from one sample in a study of blood T cell repertoires in COVID-19. Profiling relied on immunoSEQ multiplex PCR, and the TCRdb table lists in-frame clones only, not all of them. The sample lists some 93,000 clones; around 80% were seen once. Material: peripheral blood. All receptors derive from a man in his 70s with acute or convalescent COVID-19. Each CDR3 is given with its conserved first and last residue. Each record gives: CDR3 protein, CDR3 DNA, clone size, V gene, D gene, J gene. D genes are given only for firm matches. Rows may omit the clone size; those that give it use once, few, many or a size class.

cdr3_aa: CASSRTGQAEYEQYF
cdr3_nt: TGTGCCAGTAGTAGGACAGGGCAGGCGGAGTACGAGCAGTACTTC
clone_size: .
v_call: TRBV19
d_call: TRBD1
j_call: TRBJ2-7

cdr3_aa: CASSLFARTSGNEQYF
cdr3_nt: TGTGCCAGCAGCTTATTCGCGCGGACTAGCGGGAACGAGCAGTACTTC
clone_size: .
v_call: TRBV7-8
d_call: TRBD2
j_call: TRBJ2-7

cdr3_aa: CASRRGYSYEQYF
cdr3_nt: TGTGCCAGCAGAAGGGGTTACTCCTACGAGCAGTACTTC
clone_size: .
v_call: TRBV2
d_call: .
j_call: TRBJ2-7

cdr3_aa: CASRGGTSVSHEQFF
cdr3_nt: TGTGCCAGCAGGGGGGGGACTAGCGTGAGTCATGAGCAGTTCTTC
clone_size: .
v_call: TRBV6-5
d_call: TRBD2
j_call: TRBJ2-1

cdr3_aa: CAISDRTGSTDTQYF
cdr3_nt: TGTGCCATCAGTGATCGGACAGGGAGCACAGATACGCAGTATTTT
clone_size: once
v_call: TRBV10-3
d_call: TRBD1
j_call: TRBJ2-3

cdr3_aa: CASRPGTGNTGELFF
cdr3_nt: TGTGCCAGCAGGCCCGGGACAGGGAACACCGGGGAGCTGTTTTTT
clone_size: once
v_call: TRBV13
d_call: TRBD1
j_call: TRBJ2-2

cdr3_aa: CASGISGTELNIQYF
cdr3_nt: TGTGCCAGCGGGATTTCCGGGACAGAGTTAAACATTCAGTACTTC
clone_size: .
v_call: TRBV2
d_call: TRBD1
j_call: TRBJ2-4

cdr3_aa: CASSLGTGMITYEQYF
cdr3_nt: TGTGCCAGCAGCTTAGGGACAGGAATGATAACCTACGAGCAGTACTTC
clone_size: .
v_call: TRBV7-6
d_call: TRBD1
j_call: TRBJ2-7

cdr3_aa: CASSLTAGRNEQYF
cdr3_nt: TGTGCCAGCAGTTTAACCGCAGGGAGGAACGAGCAGTACTTC
clone_size: once
v_call: TRBV28
d_call: .
j_call: TRBJ2-7

cdr3_aa: CASSLGTAGENNEQFF
cdr3_nt: TGTGCCAGCAGCTTGGGGACAGCGGGAGAAAACAATGAGCAGTTCTTC
clone_size: .
v_call: TRBV7-2
d_call: .
j_call: TRBJ2-1

cdr3_aa: CASSFLGSGYTF
cdr3_nt: TGTGCCAGCAGCTTTCTAGGGAGTGGCTACACCTTC
clone_size: .
v_call: TRBV5-6
d_call: .
j_call: TRBJ1-2